Listed here are 6 T cell receptor beta chains from one sample, sequenced in a study of T cell repertoires in cytomegalovirus infection. TCRdb ran MiXCR on the reads and lists one entry per CDR3 protein. The data contain nearly 650,000 distinct CDR3 sequences, 20% to 25% of them seen just once; the ten biggest clones take up 8%. Sequencing used CD8+ T cells from PBMCs. The source is a human donor in good health (CMV status not recorded). Some clones in this sample may be carry-over from other donors' samples.

In its sample, this clonotype was seen a few times. J is TRBJ1-5 and V is TRBV11-2; D is undetermined. V was pared by 5 bases and J by 1 base, with 9 bases between. The CDR3 contains 14 residues. CDR1 and CDR2 from the germline V gene are SGHAT and FQNNGV. CDR3 loop: CASSPGESNQPQHF. CDR3 sequence (DNA): TGTGCCAGCAGCCCCGGAGAGAGCAATCAGCCCCAGCATTTT.

This sequence joins TRBV6-6 and TRBJ2-5; D remains ambiguous. Per the germline V gene, CDR1 is MNHNY and CDR2 is SVGAGI (reference sequence). The CDR3 has 17 amino acids. With 6 bases removed from V and 2 bases from J, the gap between germline ends came to 22 bases. The CDR3 nucleotides read TGTGCCAGCAGCCCCTTTAAACTCGGCTCCCTGCAAGAGACCCAGTACTTC. It yields the protein CASSPFKLGSLQETQYF.

The chain is built from TRBV6-8 and TRBJ2-3, with D possibly TRBD2 on 6 matching bases. The germline V gene has CDR1 MNHGY and CDR2 SAAAGT. V dropped 9 bases and J dropped 0 bases, with 13 bases sitting between them. This CDR3 is 14 amino acids long. The CDR3 is CASQGRWSTDTQYF. The CDR3 nucleotides are TGTGCCAGTCAAGGGAGGTGGAGCACAGATACGCAGTATTTT.

This clonotype was recorded at least ten times. This chain uses TRBV28 with TRBJ2-5, with D maybe TRBD2 (5 bases). Germline-derived CDR1 and CDR2 are MDHEN and SYDVKM. V was cut by 1 base and J by 5 bases, with 14 bases left in between. This CDR3 region has 15 residues. CDR3 region: CASSLYPSSRETQYF. CDR3 DNA: TGTGCCAGCAGTTTATACCCTAGCTCGAGGGAGACCCAGTACTTC.

V is TRBV6-6 and J is TRBJ2-7; 7 bases map to TRBD1. V trimming: 2 bases; J trimming: 5 bases; junction bases outside the gene matches: 6. The germline V gene encodes CDR1 MNHNY and CDR2 SVGAGI (reference sequence). This CDR3 has 14 residues. The CDR3 bases are TGTGCCAGCAGTTACGTGACAGGGAGCCACGAGCAGTACTTC. Encoded protein: CASSYVTGSHEQYF.

J is TRBJ2-2 and V is TRBV28; no clear D gene. The CDR3 runs to 17 residues. The V end lost 0 bases, the J end lost 4 bases, and 15 bases lay between the germline ends. Germline CDR1 and CDR2: MDHEN and SYDVKM. This chain's CDR3 is CASSLWGGITLTGELFF. The CDR3 nucleotides read TGTGCCAGCAGTTTATGGGGCGGAATTACTCTCACCGGGGAGCTGTTTTTT.